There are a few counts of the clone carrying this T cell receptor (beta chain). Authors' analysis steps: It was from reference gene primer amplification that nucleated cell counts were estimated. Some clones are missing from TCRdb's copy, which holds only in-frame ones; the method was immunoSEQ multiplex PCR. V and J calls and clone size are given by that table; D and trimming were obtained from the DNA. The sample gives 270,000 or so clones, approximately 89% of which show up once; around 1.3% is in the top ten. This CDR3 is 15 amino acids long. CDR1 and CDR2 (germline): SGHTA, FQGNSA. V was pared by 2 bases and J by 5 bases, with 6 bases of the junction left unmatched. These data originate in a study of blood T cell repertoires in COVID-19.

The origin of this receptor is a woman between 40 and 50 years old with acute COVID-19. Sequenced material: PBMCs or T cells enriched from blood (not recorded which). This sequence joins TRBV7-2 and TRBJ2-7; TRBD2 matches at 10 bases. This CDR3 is CASSLWTSGLNEQYF. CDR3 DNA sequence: TGTGCCAGCAGCTTATGGACTAGCGGCTTAAACGAGCAGTACTTC.